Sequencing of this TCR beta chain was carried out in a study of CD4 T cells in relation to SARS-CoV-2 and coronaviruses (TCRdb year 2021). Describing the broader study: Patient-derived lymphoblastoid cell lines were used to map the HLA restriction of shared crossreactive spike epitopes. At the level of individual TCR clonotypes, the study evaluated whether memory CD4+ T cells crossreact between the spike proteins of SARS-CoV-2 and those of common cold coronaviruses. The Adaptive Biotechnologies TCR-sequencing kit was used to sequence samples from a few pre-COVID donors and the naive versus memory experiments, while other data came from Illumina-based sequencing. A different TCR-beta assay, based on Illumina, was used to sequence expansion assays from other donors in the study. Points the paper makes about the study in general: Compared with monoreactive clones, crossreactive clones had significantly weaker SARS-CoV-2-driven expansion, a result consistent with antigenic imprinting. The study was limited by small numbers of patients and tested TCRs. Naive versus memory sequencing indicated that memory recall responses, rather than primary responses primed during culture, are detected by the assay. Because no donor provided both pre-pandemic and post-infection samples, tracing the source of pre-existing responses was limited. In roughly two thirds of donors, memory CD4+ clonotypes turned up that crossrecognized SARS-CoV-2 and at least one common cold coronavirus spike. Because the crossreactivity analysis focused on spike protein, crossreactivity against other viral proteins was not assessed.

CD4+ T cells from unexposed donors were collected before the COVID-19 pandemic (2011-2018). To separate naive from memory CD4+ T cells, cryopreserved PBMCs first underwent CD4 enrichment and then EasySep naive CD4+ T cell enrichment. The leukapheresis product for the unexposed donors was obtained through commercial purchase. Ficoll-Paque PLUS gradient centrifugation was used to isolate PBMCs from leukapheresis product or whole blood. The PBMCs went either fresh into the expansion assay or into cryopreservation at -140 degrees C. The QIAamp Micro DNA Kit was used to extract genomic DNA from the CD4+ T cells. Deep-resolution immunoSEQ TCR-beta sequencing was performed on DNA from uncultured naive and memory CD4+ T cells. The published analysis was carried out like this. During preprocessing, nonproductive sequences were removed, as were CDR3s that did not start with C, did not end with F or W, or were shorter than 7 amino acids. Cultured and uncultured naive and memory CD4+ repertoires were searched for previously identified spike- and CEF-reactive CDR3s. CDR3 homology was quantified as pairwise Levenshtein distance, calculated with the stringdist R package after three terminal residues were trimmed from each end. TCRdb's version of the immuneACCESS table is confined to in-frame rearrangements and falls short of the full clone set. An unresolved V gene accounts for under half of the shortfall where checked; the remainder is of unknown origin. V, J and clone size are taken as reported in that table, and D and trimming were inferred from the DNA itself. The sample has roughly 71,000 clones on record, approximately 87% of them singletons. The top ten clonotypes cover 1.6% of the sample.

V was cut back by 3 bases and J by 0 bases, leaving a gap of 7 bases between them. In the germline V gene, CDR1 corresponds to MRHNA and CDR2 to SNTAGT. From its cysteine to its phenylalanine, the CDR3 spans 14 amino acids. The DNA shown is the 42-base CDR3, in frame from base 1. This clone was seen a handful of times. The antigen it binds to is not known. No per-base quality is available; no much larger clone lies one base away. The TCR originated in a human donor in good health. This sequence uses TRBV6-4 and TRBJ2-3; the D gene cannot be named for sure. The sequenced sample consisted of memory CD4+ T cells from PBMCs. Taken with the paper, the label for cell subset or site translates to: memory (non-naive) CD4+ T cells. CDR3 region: CASSEGISTDTQYF. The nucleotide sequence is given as TGTGCCAGCAGTGAGGGAATAAGCACAGATACGCAGTATTTT.